This is a list of T cell receptor beta chains from one sample in a study of T cells expressing NK-cell markers. TCRdb re-called the 5' RACE reads, yielding one record per CDR3 amino acid sequence without DNA. Its clone listing holds 550,000 to 600,000 distinct CDR3 sequences. Specimen: blood T cells: a sorted CD56 or NKG2C T cell subset, CD4+ or CD8+ T cells, or bulk PBMC T cells (not recorded which). The receptors here all came from a man aged 18 to 30 in good health. Both conserved end residues are part of each CDR3.

J: TRBJ2-5; V: TRBV5-1; CDR3: CASSATGYQETQYF
J: TRBJ1-4; V: TRBV6-2/TRBV6-3; CDR3: CASRGGENEKLFF
J: TRBJ2-4; V: TRBV12-3/TRBV12-4; CDR3: CASSLGGVRQYF
J: TRBJ2-7; V: TRBV12-5; CDR3: CASGTSFYEQYF
J: TRBJ2-4; V: TRBV5-1; CDR3: CASSLSAENIQYF
J: TRBJ2-1; V: TRBV6-1; CDR3: CASSTGQIYNEQFF
J: TRBJ2-3; V: TRBV5-1; CDR3: CASSPGGAGPITDTQYF
J: TRBJ2-1; V: TRBV14; CDR3: CASSQVAGQPSSYNEQFF
J: TRBJ2-3; V: TRBV7-2; CDR3: CASSLAGTGVGDTQYF
J: TRBJ2-4; V: TRBV15; CDR3: CATAGETGIQYF
J: TRBJ2-5; V: TRBV7-9; CDR3: CASSPLGAGGGETQYF
J: TRBJ2-5; V: TRBV10-2; CDR3: CASSGVMRGETQYF
J: TRBJ2-7; V: TRBV12-3/TRBV12-4; CDR3: CASSLWARARTYEQYF
J: TRBJ1-3; V: TRBV11-2; CDR3: CASSLITGTGGNTIYF
J: TRBJ1-1; V: TRBV11-2; CDR3: CASSLVGRSDTEAFF
J: TRBJ2-5; V: TRBV4-3; CDR3: CASSQDWQVVEAQYF
J: TRBJ2-1; V: TRBV3-1; CDR3: CASSQGTSGRRSYNEQFF